This record concerns one T cell receptor (beta chain) sequence. The data are from a study of T cells in Graves' hyperthyroidism and ophthalmopathy. This CDR3 has 14 residues. CDR1 and CDR2 (germline): DFQATT, SNEGSKA (reference sequence). V was pared by 3 bases and J by 7 bases, with 9 bases of the junction left unmatched. Amplification of TCR beta CDR3 regions used RNA as the template. Carried out on the TCR CDR3, a first-round RT-PCR used the HTBI primer set. TCRdb re-derived calls from the multiplex PCR reads in MiXCR, one entry per CDR3 protein. This table has around 600,000 distinct CDR3 sequences, roughly 15% appearing once.

The sequencing sample was made of blood. The TCR was taken from a woman between 50 and 59 years old with Graves' ophthalmopathy. The V call is TRBV20-1, the J call TRBJ1-2, with 9 nucleotides matching TRBD1. CDR3 sequence reads: CSASPGQGNIGYTF. The CDR3 DNA sequence: TGCAGTGCTAGTCCGGGACAGGGTAATATTGGCTACACCTTC.